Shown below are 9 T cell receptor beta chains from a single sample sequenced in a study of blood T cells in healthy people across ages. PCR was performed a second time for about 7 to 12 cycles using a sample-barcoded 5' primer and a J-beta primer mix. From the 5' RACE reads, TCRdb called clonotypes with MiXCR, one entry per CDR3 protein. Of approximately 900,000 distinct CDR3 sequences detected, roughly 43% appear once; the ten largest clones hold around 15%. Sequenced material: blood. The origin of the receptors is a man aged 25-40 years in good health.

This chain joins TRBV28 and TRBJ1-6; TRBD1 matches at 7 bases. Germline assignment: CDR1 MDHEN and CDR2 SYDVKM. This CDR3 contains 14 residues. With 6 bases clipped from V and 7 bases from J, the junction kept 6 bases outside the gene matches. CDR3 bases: TGTGCCAGCAGGGAGGCCAGGGGGAATTCACCCCTCCACTTT. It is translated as CASREARGNSPLHF.

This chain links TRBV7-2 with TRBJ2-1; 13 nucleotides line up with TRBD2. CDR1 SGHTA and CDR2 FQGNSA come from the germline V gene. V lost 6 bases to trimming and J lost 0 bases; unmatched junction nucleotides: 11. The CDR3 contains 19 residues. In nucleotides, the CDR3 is TGTGCCAGCAGACCGGGGACTAGCGGGGTCTTCTCCTCCTACAATGAGCAGTTCTTC. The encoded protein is CASRPGTSGVFSSYNEQFF.

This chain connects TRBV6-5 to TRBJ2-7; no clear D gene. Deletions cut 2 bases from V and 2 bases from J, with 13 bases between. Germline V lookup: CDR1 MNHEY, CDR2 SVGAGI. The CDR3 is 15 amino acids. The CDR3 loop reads CASSYTEAATYEQYF. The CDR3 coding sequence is TGTGCCAGCAGTTACACCGAGGCGGCCACCTACGAGCAGTACTTC.

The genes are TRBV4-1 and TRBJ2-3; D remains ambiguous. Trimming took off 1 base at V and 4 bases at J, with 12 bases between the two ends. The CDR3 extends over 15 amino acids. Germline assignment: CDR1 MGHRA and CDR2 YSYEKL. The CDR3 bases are TGCGCCAGCAGCCAAGTCGTGGTAGGAGCAGATACGCAGTATTTT. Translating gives CASSQVVVGADTQYF.

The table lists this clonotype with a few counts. The CDR3 DNA is TGCGCCAGCAGCCAAGGGACAGGGGCCAGCTATGGCTACACCTTC. This codes for CASSQGTGASYGYTF. V and J are TRBV4-1 and TRBJ1-2; 9 nucleotides match TRBD1. V trimming: 1 base; J trimming: 4 bases; junction bases outside the gene matches: 4. The CDR3 extends over 15 amino acids. Germline V lookup: CDR1 MGHRA, CDR2 YSYEKL.

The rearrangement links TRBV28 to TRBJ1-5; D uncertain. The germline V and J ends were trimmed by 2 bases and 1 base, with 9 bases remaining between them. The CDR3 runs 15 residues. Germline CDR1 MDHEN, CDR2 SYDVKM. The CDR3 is CASSLRGFSNQPQHF. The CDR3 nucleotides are TGTGCCAGCAGTTTACGAGGGTTCAGCAATCAGCCCCAGCATTTT.

CDR3 DNA: TGTGCCAGCAGTCTTCAGGGGGCCGGCTATAATTCACCCCTCCACTTT. Its translation: CASSLQGAGYNSPLHF. The V and J genes are TRBV6-5 and TRBJ1-6; TRBD1 matches at 8 bases. The CDR3 contains 16 residues. Germline V gene sequence: CDR1 MNHEY, CDR2 SVGAGI. V lost 5 bases to trimming and J lost 3 bases; unmatched junction nucleotides: 6.

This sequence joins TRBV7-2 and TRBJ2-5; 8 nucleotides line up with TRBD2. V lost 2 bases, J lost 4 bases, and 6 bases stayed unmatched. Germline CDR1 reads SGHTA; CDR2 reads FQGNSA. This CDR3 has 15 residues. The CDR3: CASSLLAGPGETQYF. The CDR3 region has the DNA TGTGCCAGCAGCTTACTAGCGGGCCCCGGAGAGACCCAGTACTTC.

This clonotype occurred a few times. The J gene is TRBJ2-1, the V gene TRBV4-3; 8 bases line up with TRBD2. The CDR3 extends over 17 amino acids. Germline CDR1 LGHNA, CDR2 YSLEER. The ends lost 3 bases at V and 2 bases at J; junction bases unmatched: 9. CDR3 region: CASSQEVGGGTYNEQFF. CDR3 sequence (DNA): TGCGCCAGCAGCCAGGAAGTCGGGGGGGGTACCTACAATGAGCAGTTCTTC.